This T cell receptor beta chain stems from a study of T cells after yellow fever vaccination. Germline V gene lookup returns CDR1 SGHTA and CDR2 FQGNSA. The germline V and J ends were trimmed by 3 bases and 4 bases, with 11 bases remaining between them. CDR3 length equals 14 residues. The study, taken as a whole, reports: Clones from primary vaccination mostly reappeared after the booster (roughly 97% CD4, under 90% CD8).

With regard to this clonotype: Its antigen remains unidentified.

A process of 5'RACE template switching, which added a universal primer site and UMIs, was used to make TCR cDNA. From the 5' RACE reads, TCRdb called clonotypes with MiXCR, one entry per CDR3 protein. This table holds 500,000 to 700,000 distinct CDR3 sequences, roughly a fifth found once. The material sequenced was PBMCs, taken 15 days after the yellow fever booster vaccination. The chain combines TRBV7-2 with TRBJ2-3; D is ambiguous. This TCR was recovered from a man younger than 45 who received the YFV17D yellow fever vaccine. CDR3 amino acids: CASSFRSMADTQYF. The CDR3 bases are TGTGCCAGCAGCTTCCGGTCAATGGCAGATACGCAGTATTTT. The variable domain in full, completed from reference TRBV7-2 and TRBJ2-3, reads GAGVSQSPSNKVTEKGKDVELRCDPISGHTALYWYRQSLGQGLEFLIYFQGNSAPDKSGLPSDRFSAERTGGSVSTLTIQRTQQEDSAVYLCASSFRSMADTQYFGPGTRLTVL.